These 9 T cell receptor beta chains were all obtained from the same sample, sequenced in a study of T cells in Graves' hyperthyroidism and ophthalmopathy. The CDR3 regions of TCR beta were amplified from RNA transcripts. The HTBI primer set served for first-round RT-PCR of the TCR CDR3. Each CDR3 protein gets one entry after TCRdb re-called the multiplex PCR reads with MiXCR. The sample holds some 720,000 distinct CDR3 sequences, about a sixth seen once. Sequences were obtained from blood. The source is a man younger than 30 with Graves' hyperthyroidism.

The chain has TRBV7-8 and TRBJ2-7, with D perhaps given as TRBD1 or TRBD2 (6 bases each). Germline lookup yields CDR1 SGHVS and CDR2 FQNEAQ. Trimming removed 6 bases from V and 5 bases from J, with 17 bases in between. This CDR3 has 14 residues. This CDR3 reads CASRGGSRDDEQYF. The CDR3 DNA sequence: TGTGCCAGCAGGGGGGGCAGCCGTGACGACGAGCAGTACTTC.

This chain links TRBV15 with TRBJ2-7; perhaps D is TRBD1 or TRBD2 (6 bases each). V was clipped by 0 bases and J by 2 bases, with 14 bases between them. This CDR3 is 16 amino acids long. CDR1 is LNHNV, CDR2 YYDKDF, per germline (reference sequence). The CDR3 DNA reads TGTGCCACCAGCAGAGATAGGGGGGATCTGACCTACGAGCAGTACTTC. Amino acids: CATSRDRGDLTYEQYF.

This clonotype was seen many times. The rearrangement joins TRBV20-1 to TRBJ1-1; the D gene is possibly TRBD1 (5 bases). This CDR3 is 12 amino acids long. Germline V CDR1 and CDR2: DFQATT, SNEGSKA (reference sequence). With 6 bases removed from V and 5 bases from J, the gap between germline ends came to 13 bases. This chain's CDR3 is CSADQGGTEAFF. The CDR3 region has the DNA TGCAGTGCAGATCAGGGAGGGACTGAAGCTTTCTTT.

Only a few counts were recorded for this clonotype. J is TRBJ1-1 and V is TRBV15; TRBD1 aligns across 7 bases. CDR3 length: 15 residues. CDR1 is LNHNV and CDR2 is YYDKDF in the germline V gene (reference sequence). Germline trimming cut 1 base from V and 5 bases from J; bases unmatched to any gene: 7. The CDR3: CATSRVPTGRTEAFF. CDR3 DNA sequence: TGTGCCACCAGCAGAGTCCCGACAGGGAGGACTGAAGCTTTCTTT.

This clonotype was seen a few times. DNA of the CDR3: TGTGCCAGCAGTTTGGCCCAGGGGGGTGAGCAGTTCTTC. Protein product: CASSLAQGGEQFF. V gene TRBV12-3 or TRBV12-4 combines with J gene TRBJ2-1; D perhaps matches TRBD1 (7 bases). Between the trimmed V and J ends, which lost 3 bases and 9 bases, there was a span of 12 bases. The length of the CDR3 is 13 residues.

Ten or more counts support this clonotype. The chain has TRBV30 and TRBJ1-2; unclear D gene. Germline-derived CDR1 and CDR2 are GTSNPN and SVGIG (reference sequence). The CDR3 is 13 amino acids. V was cut by 5 bases and J by 6 bases, with 16 bases left in between. The CDR3 here is CAWSYGFTDGYTF. CDR3 bases: TGTGCCTGGTCTTATGGGTTTACAGATGGCTACACCTTC.

This sequence joins TRBV20-1 and TRBJ2-5; no definite D call. Germline loops: CDR1 DFQATT, CDR2 SNEGSKA (reference sequence). This CDR3 spans 13 amino acids. Trimming shortened V by 6 bases and J by 3 bases, and 14 bases separated the two germline ends. The CDR3 region has the DNA TGCAGTGCCCCTACGCGGCCCAAAGAGACCCAGTACTTC. Protein sequence: CSAPTRPKETQYF.

V and J are TRBV6-2 or TRBV6-3 and TRBJ2-1; the D gene could be TRBD1 or TRBD2 (5 bases each). The germline V gene encodes CDR1 MNHEY and CDR2 SVGEGT. Trimming shortened V by 6 bases and J by 10 bases, and 16 bases separated the two germline ends. The CDR3 extends over 13 amino acids. The CDR3 region has the DNA TGTGCCAGCAGGGGACCCGTGGTTGGAGAGCAGTTCTTC. It encodes CASRGPVVGEQFF.

This clonotype was detected only a few times. The chain has TRBV7-4 and TRBJ1-1, with D unclear. The germline V and J ends were trimmed by 4 bases and 5 bases, with 20 bases remaining between them. Germline lookup yields CDR1 SGHVT and CDR2 SQSDAQ. The CDR3 is 16 amino acids. The CDR3 nucleotides read TGTGCCAGCAGCTCCTATTCGACTAGGCAAGAAACTGAAGCTTTCTTT. Translation: CASSSYSTRQETEAFF. Variable domain in full (rest from reference TRBV7-4 and TRBJ1-1): GAGVSQSPRYKVAKRGRDVALRCDSISGHVTLYWYRQTLGQGSEVLTYSQSDAQRDKSGRPSGRFSAERPERSVSTLKIQRTEQGDSAVYLCASSSYSTRQETEAFFGQGTRLTVV.